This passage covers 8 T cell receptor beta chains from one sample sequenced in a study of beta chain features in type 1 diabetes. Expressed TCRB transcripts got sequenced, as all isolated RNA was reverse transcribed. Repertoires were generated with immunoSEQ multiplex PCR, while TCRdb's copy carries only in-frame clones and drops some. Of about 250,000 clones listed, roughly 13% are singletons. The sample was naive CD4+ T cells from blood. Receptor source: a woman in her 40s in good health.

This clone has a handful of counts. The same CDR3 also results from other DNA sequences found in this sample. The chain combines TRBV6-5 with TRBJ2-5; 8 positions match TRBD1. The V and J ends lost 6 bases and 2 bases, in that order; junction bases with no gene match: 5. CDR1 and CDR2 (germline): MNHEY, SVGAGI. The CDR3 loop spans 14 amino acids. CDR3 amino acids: CASSSGTGQETQYF. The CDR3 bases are TGTGCCAGCAGCTCCGGGACAGGTCAAGAGACCCAGTACTTC.

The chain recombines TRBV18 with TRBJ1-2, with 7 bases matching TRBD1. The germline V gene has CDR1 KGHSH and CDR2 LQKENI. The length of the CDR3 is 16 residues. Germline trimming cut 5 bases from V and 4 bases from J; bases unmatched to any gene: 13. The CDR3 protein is CASSLDRATALYGYTF. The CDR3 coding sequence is TGTGCCAGCTCATTAGACAGGGCGACGGCCCTCTATGGCTACACCTTC.

CDR3: CASSLVTGGAEQYF. The CDR3, as DNA: TGTGCCAGCAGCTTAGTCACAGGGGGCGCCGAGCAGTACTTC. This sequence joins TRBV7-9 and TRBJ2-7; 9 bases are a match to TRBD1. With 1 base clipped from V and 6 bases from J, the junction kept 4 bases outside the gene matches. Germline loops: CDR1 SEHNR, CDR2 FQNEAQ (reference sequence). The CDR3 contains 14 residues.

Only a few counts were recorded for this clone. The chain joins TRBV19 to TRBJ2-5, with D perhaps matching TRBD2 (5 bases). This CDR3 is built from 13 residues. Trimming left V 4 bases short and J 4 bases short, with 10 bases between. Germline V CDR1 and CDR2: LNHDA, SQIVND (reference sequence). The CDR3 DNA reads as TGTGCCAGTAGTAGGGGAGATATAGAGACCCAGTACTTC. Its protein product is CASSRGDIETQYF.

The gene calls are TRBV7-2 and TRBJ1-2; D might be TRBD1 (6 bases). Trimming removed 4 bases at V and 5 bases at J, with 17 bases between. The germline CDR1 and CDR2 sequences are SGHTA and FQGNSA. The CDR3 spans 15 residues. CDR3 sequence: CASSSYRRGGYGYTF. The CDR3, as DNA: TGTGCCAGCAGCTCATACCGCAGGGGCGGGTATGGCTACACCTTC.

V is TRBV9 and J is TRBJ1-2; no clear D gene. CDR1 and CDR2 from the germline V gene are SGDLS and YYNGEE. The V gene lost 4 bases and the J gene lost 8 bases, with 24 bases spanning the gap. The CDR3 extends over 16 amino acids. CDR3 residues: CASSTTLIRSPEGYTF. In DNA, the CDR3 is TGTGCCAGCAGCACCACCCTTATTCGTTCTCCCGAGGGCTACACCTTC.

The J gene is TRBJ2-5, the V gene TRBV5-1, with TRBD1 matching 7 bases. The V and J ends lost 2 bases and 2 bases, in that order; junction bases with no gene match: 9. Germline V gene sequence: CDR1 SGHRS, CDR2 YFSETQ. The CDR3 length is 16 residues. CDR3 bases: TGCGCCAGCAGCTTCCCCCCGGGACAGACACAAGAGACCCAGTACTTC. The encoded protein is CASSFPPGQTQETQYF.

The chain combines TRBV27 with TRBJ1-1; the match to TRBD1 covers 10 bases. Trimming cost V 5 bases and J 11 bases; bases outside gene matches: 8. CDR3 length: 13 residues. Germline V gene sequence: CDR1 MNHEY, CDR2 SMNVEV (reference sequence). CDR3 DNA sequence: TGTGCCAGCAGTCCACGACAGGGGGCGGAGGCTTTCTTT. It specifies CASSPRQGAEAFF.